The rows below give T cell receptor beta chains drawn from one sample of a study of PD-1 blockade in classical Hodgkin lymphoma. This table comes from immunoSEQ multiplex PCR, and its TCRdb copy is limited to in-frame clones, with some not included. This table has 66,000 or so clones, 71% appearing once. The sample was peripheral blood mononuclear cells (PBMCs), taken before the second cycle of nivolumab. Receptor source: a human donor with classical Hodgkin lymphoma. Both conserved end residues are part of each CDR3. The D gene is left open where the match is weak. Size values are once, few and many counts, or a class for expanded clones, and some rows have none.

d_call | j_call | clone_size | v_call | cdr3_aa | cdr3_nt
. | TRBJ2-1 | . | TRBV9 | CASSVDQASYNEQFF | TGTGCCAGCAGCGTAGATCAGGCGTCCTACAATGAGCAGTTCTTC
. | TRBJ2-1 | . | TRBV28 | CASSLRYNEQFF | TGTGCCAGCAGTTTAAGGTACAATGAGCAGTTCTTC
. | TRBJ1-1 | many | TRBV20-1 | CSARENTEAFF | TGCAGTGCTCGAGAGAACACTGAAGCTTTCTTT
. | TRBJ1-5 | . | TRBV15 | CATSRSRGLDQPQHF | TGTGCCACCAGCCGTTCCCGGGGGCTAGATCAGCCCCAGCATTTT
. | TRBJ1-2 | . | TRBV28 | CASRRDSNYGYTF | TGTGCCAGCAGGAGAGACAGCAACTATGGCTACACCTTC
TRBD1 | TRBJ1-2 | . | TRBV27 | CASSETGNYGYTF | TGTGCCAGCAGTGAGACAGGGAACTATGGCTACACCTTC
. | TRBJ2-7 | few | TRBV29-1 | CSVLWEGRTYEQYF | TGCAGCGTTCTTTGGGAAGGACGGACCTACGAGCAGTACTTC
. | TRBJ2-5 | . | TRBV27 | CASSLSSGGETQYF | TGTGCCAGCAGTTTATCATCAGGGGGGGAGACCCAGTACTTC
TRBD1 | TRBJ2-2 | . | TRBV14 | CASTPLGTGSTGELFF | TGTGCCAGCACCCCTTTGGGGACAGGGAGCACCGGGGAGCTGTTTTTT
. | TRBJ1-5 | few | TRBV19 | CASSIPVAGARQPQHF | TGTGCCAGTAGTATCCCTGTCGCAGGAGCGAGGCAGCCCCAGCATTTT
. | TRBJ1-1 | few | TRBV28 | CASTPGTRHEAFF | TGTGCCAGCACCCCTGGAACTCGTCATGAAGCTTTCTTT
. | TRBJ1-2 | . | TRBV6-5 | CASSPQGFYGYTF | TGTGCCAGCAGCCCACAGGGTTTCTATGGCTACACCTTC
TRBD1 | TRBJ2-5 | . | TRBV5-6 | CASSLGQGKETQYF | TGTGCCAGCAGCTTGGGACAGGGCAAAGAGACCCAGTACTTC
TRBD1 | TRBJ1-5 | medium-sized | TRBV28 | CASSLGQGFRQPQHF | TGTGCCAGCAGTTTGGGACAGGGGTTTAGGCAGCCCCAGCATTTT
TRBD1 | TRBJ1-1 | . | TRBV19 | CASSPGTGRTEAFF | TGTGCCAGTAGTCCAGGGACAGGGCGCACTGAAGCTTTCTTT
TRBD1 | TRBJ1-1 | . | TRBV19 | CASRHRGPMNTEAFF | TGTGCCAGTAGACACAGGGGCCCTATGAACACTGAAGCTTTCTTT
. | TRBJ2-5 | . | TRBV4-1 | CASSQRGGPSEGTQYF | TGCGCCAGCAGCCAGAGGGGGGGGCCGAGTGAGGGGACCCAGTACTTC
TRBD2 | TRBJ2-7 | . | TRBV5-4 | CASSPVAGVGEQYF | TGTGCCAGCAGCCCAGTAGCGGGAGTAGGCGAGCAGTACTTC
TRBD2 | TRBJ2-3 | . | TRBV4-2 | CASSHSSGGRVTDTQYF | TGTGCCAGCAGCCACTCTAGCGGGGGCCGGGTCACAGATACGCAGTATTTT
. | TRBJ2-5 | . | TRBV7-3 | CASSFPLPGPETQYF | TGTGCCAGCAGCTTCCCCCTCCCAGGTCCGGAGACCCAGTACTTC
. | TRBJ2-7 | . | TRBV30 | CAWSVQSYEQYF | TGTGCCTGGAGTGTACAGAGCTACGAGCAGTACTTC
TRBD1 | TRBJ1-2 | . | TRBV5-6 | CASSTSGQWGGYTF | TGTGCCAGCAGCACGTCGGGACAGTGGGGAGGCTACACCTTC
. | TRBJ2-7 | . | TRBV29-1 | CSVEVGLEYEQYF | TGCAGCGTTGAAGTCGGTCTAGAGTACGAGCAGTACTTC
. | TRBJ2-3 | . | TRBV27 | CASSLEWTDTQYF | TGTGCCAGCAGTTTAGAGTGGACAGATACGCAGTATTTT
. | TRBJ1-1 | . | TRBV29-1 | CSVEKGRTNTEAFF | TGCAGCGTTGAAAAGGGCAGAACGAACACTGAAGCTTTCTTT
. | TRBJ2-7 | . | TRBV5-4 | CASSQDWTANSYEQYF | TGTGCCAGCAGCCAAGATTGGACAGCTAACTCCTACGAGCAGTACTTC
. | TRBJ2-7 | . | TRBV4-1 | CASSPLSPGRGNSYEQYF | TGCGCCAGCAGCCCACTCTCGCCTGGCAGGGGCAATTCCTACGAGCAGTACTTC
. | TRBJ1-1 | . | TRBV27 | CAGSLAGLTEAFF | TGTGCCGGCAGTTTGGCAGGTCTCACTGAAGCTTTCTTT
. | TRBJ1-5 | few | TRBV4-1 | CASSLDTYSNQPQHF | TGCGCCAGCAGCCTCGACACCTATAGCAATCAGCCCCAGCATTTT
TRBD2 | TRBJ2-1 | . | TRBV6-4 | CASSYPENSGGSYNEQFF | TGTGCCAGCAGCTACCCGGAAAATAGCGGGGGTTCTTACAATGAGCAGTTCTTC
TRBD2 | TRBJ2-7 | once | TRBV11-2 | CASSLGAGAVEQYF | TGTGCCAGCAGCTTAGGAGCGGGAGCTGTCGAGCAGTACTTC
. | TRBJ1-1 | . | TRBV6-5 | CASSWTPYTEAFF | TGTGCCAGCAGTTGGACACCCTACACTGAAGCTTTCTTT
TRBD2 | TRBJ2-1 | . | TRBV9 | CASSEGSGGANNEQFF | TGTGCCAGCAGCGAGGGAAGCGGGGGGGCCAACAATGAGCAGTTCTTC
. | TRBJ2-5 | once | TRBV27 | CASSMRPRGTQYF | TGTGCCAGCAGTATGCGCCCCCGGGGGACCCAGTACTTC
. | TRBJ1-2 | few | TRBV4-1 | CASSQESWQRYGYTF | TGCGCCAGCAGCCAAGAATCGTGGCAGCGCTATGGCTACACCTTC
. | TRBJ1-6 | . | TRBV6-4 | CASRLDGLRNSPLHF | TGTGCCAGCAGATTGGACGGGCTGCGGAATTCACCCCTCCACTTT
TRBD1 | TRBJ2-7 | . | TRBV5-1 | CASSSGTGNEQYF | TGCGCCAGCAGCTCCGGGACAGGGAACGAGCAGTACTTC
. | TRBJ1-2 | . | TRBV9 | CASSVVAGANYGYTF | TGTGCCAGCAGCGTAGTAGCAGGGGCCAACTATGGCTACACCTTC
TRBD1 | TRBJ2-7 | once | TRBV18 | CASSPNTGEAYEQYF | TGTGCCAGCTCACCAAATACAGGGGAAGCCTACGAGCAGTACTTC
TRBD2 | TRBJ2-7 | . | TRBV28 | CASRRSAGAYEQYF | TGTGCCAGCAGACGCTCGGCGGGAGCCTACGAGCAGTACTTC
TRBD1 | TRBJ2-1 | . | TRBV9 | CASSAKVGGQGAYNEQFF | TGTGCCAGCAGCGCTAAGGTCGGGGGACAGGGGGCCTACAATGAGCAGTTCTTC
TRBD1 | TRBJ1-2 | few | TRBV6-5 | CASSYGQDYGYTF | TGTGCCAGCAGTTATGGACAGGATTATGGCTACACCTTC
TRBD1 | TRBJ2-1 | once | TRBV2 | CASSRTGGQSYNEQFF | TGTGCCAGCAGTCGGACAGGCGGACAGTCCTACAATGAGCAGTTCTTC
. | TRBJ1-4 | few | TRBV9 | CASSVDVGEKLFF | TGTGCCAGCAGCGTAGACGTGGGTGAAAAACTGTTTTTT
. | TRBJ1-5 | few | TRBV7-2 | CASSLGHPQPQHF | TGTGCCAGCAGCTTGGGACATCCCCAGCCCCAGCATTTT
TRBD1 | TRBJ2-7 | . | TRBV14 | CASSLPAGQGNDEQYF | TGTGCCAGCAGCCTACCTGCCGGACAGGGGAACGACGAGCAGTACTTC
. | TRBJ2-7 | . | TRBV30 | CAWSITNYEQYF | TGTGCCTGGAGTATTACTAACTACGAGCAGTACTTC
. | TRBJ1-1 | . | TRBV18 | CASSPPSGTNTEAFF | TGTGCCAGCTCACCACCGAGTGGAACGAACACTGAAGCTTTCTTT
TRBD2 | TRBJ2-1 | . | TRBV6-1 | CASRGGLAGYNEQFF | TGTGCCAGCAGGGGGGGACTAGCGGGCTACAATGAGCAGTTCTTC
TRBD2 | TRBJ2-7 | . | TRBV7-2 | CASSLGGAGGLYEQYF | TGTGCCAGCAGCTTAGGAGGGGCGGGGGGCCTCTACGAGCAGTACTTC
. | TRBJ1-4 | once | TRBV5-1 | CASSLVRGPNEKLFF | TGCGCCAGCAGCTTGGTACGAGGGCCTAATGAAAAACTGTTTTTT
. | TRBJ1-1 | . | TRBV30 | CAWSVRGLLSAFF | TGTGCCTGGAGTGTCCGGGGCCTTTTAAGCGCTTTCTTT
TRBD1 | TRBJ1-4 | . | TRBV5-4 | CASSWTGGPNEKLFF | TGTGCCAGCAGCTGGACAGGAGGACCTAATGAAAAACTGTTTTTT
. | TRBJ1-4 | . | TRBV4-1 | CASSQDGSGNEKLFF | TGCGCCAGCAGCCAAGATGGATCTGGTAATGAAAAACTGTTTTTT
. | TRBJ1-1 | . | TRBV11-2 | CASSPVLNTEAFF | TGTGCCAGCAGCCCCGTTCTGAACACTGAAGCTTTCTTT
. | TRBJ2-5 | . | TRBV11-3 | CASSDRELGVEETQYF | TGTGCCAGCAGCGATAGGGAGTTGGGGGTTGAGGAGACCCAGTACTTC
TRBD1 | TRBJ2-2 | many | TRBV7-6 | CASTPTGALFNTGELFF | TGTGCCAGCACCCCCACAGGGGCCCTATTTAACACCGGGGAGCTGTTTTTT
. | TRBJ1-1 | . | TRBV28 | CASRPPIQDTEAFF | TGTGCCAGCAGACCTCCGATACAGGACACTGAAGCTTTCTTT
TRBD2 | TRBJ2-1 | . | TRBV29-1 | CSVRGLAGLNEQFF | TGCAGCGTCCGCGGACTAGCGGGGCTCAATGAGCAGTTCTTC